The next 29 T cell receptor beta chains were all read from a single sample in a study of blood T cell repertoires in COVID-19. The table came from immunoSEQ multiplex PCR; TCRdb's copy has only in-frame clones and leaves some out. The table shows about 150,000 clones, with almost 85% occurring only once. The sequencing input was PBMCs or T cells enriched from blood (not recorded which). All receptors come from a woman in her fifties or sixties with acute COVID-19.

The V gene is TRBV6-5, the J gene TRBJ1-2, with 7 nucleotides matching TRBD1. With V trimmed by 10 bases and J by 8 bases, 13 bases remained unmatched. Germline values: CDR1 MNHEY, CDR2 SVGAGI. CDR3 length equals 13 residues. Written as DNA, the CDR3 is TGTGCCATCAGCGCTAAGGGGGCTCTCGGCTACACCTTC. It is translated as CAISAKGALGYTF.

The rearrangement uses TRBV14 and TRBJ1-2; possibly TRBD1 for D (5 bases). Per the germline V gene, CDR1 is SGHDN and CDR2 is FVKESK. Trimming cost V 3 bases and J 8 bases, with 16 bases left between them. The CDR3 is made up of 14 amino acids. This chain's CDR3 is CASSQGGRAGGYTF. The CDR3 DNA reads as TGTGCCAGCAGCCAGGGAGGCAGGGCTGGCGGCTACACCTTC.

The V gene is TRBV5-1, the J gene TRBJ2-7; 12 nucleotides line up with TRBD2. Looked up from germline, CDR1 is SGHRS and CDR2 is YFSETQ. CDR3 size: 17 residues. The V segment lost 4 bases and the J segment 1 base; nucleotides outside the gene matches: 9. The CDR3 loop reads CASSPSWTSGISYEQYF. The CDR3 nucleotides read TGCGCCAGCAGCCCATCCTGGACTAGCGGGATATCCTACGAGCAGTACTTC.

This clone occurred a few times. The V call is TRBV7-3, the J call TRBJ1-3; D unclear. Looked up from germline, CDR1 is SGHTA and CDR2 is FQGTGA. V was shortened by 1 base and J by 4 bases, with 5 bases between the two germline ends. The CDR3 is made up of 13 amino acids. CDR3 protein: CASSLMEGNTIYF. CDR3 coding DNA: TGTGCCAGCAGCTTAATGGAGGGAAACACCATATATTTT.

V gene TRBV6-2 or TRBV6-3 combines with J gene TRBJ1-2; 7 bases agree with TRBD1. CDR3 size: 15 residues. Per germline, CDR1 MNHEY and CDR2 SVGEGT. V shed 4 bases, J shed 3 bases, and the junction held 8 bases outside the gene matches. CDR3 nucleotide sequence: TGTGCCAGCAGTTCCGAACAGGGGTTGGACTATGGCTACACCTTC. Its translation: CASSSEQGLDYGYTF.

The chain recombines TRBV30 with TRBJ2-5; TRBD2 matches at 8 bases. In germline, CDR1 is GTSNPN, CDR2 SVGIG (reference sequence). CDR3 size: 13 residues. V was clipped by 7 bases and J by 0 bases; unmatched bases: 4. CDR3 DNA sequence: TGTGCCTCCCCCGGGAGGGACCAAGAGACCCAGTACTTC. It yields the protein CASPGRDQETQYF. Using reference TRBV30 and TRBJ2-5 for the parts outside the CDR3, the full variable domain is SQTIHQWPATLVQPVGSPLSLECTVEGTSNPNLYWYRQAAGRGLQLLFYSVGIGQISSEVPQNLSASRPQDRQFILSSKKLLLSDSGFYLCASPGRDQETQYFGPGTRLLVL.

The J gene is TRBJ1-4, the V gene TRBV24-1; TRBD1 matches at 8 bases. V lost 4 bases and J lost 6; bases outside the gene matches: 6. Per germline, CDR1 KGHDR and CDR2 SFDVKD. The CDR3 runs to 15 residues. The CDR3 nucleotides are TGTGCCACCAGTGACCCAGGGGGCGTCGATGAAAAACTGTTTTTT. Residues: CATSDPGGVDEKLFF.

The chain carries TRBV5-1 and TRBJ2-7; 9 bases line up with TRBD2. The V segment lost 0 bases and the J segment 0 bases; nucleotides outside the gene matches: 4. The CDR3 is made up of 16 amino acids. Germline V lookup: CDR1 SGHRS, CDR2 YFSETQ. The chain's CDR3 is CASSLVSSGGSYEQYF. CDR3 DNA: TGCGCCAGCAGCTTGGTTAGTAGCGGGGGCTCCTACGAGCAGTACTTC.

The rearrangement links TRBV19 to TRBJ2-5; a possible D gene is TRBD1 (6 bases). The germline V and J ends were trimmed by 3 bases and 4 bases, with 18 bases remaining between them. Germline assignment: CDR1 LNHDA and CDR2 SQIVND (reference sequence). This CDR3 region has 16 residues. CDR3 residues: CASSIRHVRGAETQYF. For the CDR3, the DNA is TGTGCCAGTAGTATTCGTCACGTCAGGGGTGCAGAGACCCAGTACTTC.

The genes are TRBV19 and TRBJ2-5, with 9 bases fitting TRBD1. The germline gives CDR1 LNHDA, CDR2 SQIVND (reference sequence). V trimming: 5 bases; J trimming: 1 base; junction bases outside the gene matches: 2. This CDR3 is built from 14 residues. The CDR3 here is CASSRTGAQETQYF. The CDR3 bases are TGTGCCAGTAGTCGGACAGGGGCCCAAGAGACCCAGTACTTC. Looking up the rest from reference TRBV19 and TRBJ2-5 gives the full variable domain: DGGITQSPKYLFRKEGQNVTLSCEQNLNHDAMYWYRQDPGQGLRLIYYSQIVNDFQKGDIAEGYSVSREKKESFPLTVTSAQKNPTAFYLCASSRTGAQETQYFGPGTRLLVL.

The chain couples TRBV10-3 to TRBJ2-1, with D perhaps TRBD1 (7 bases). The germline gives CDR1 ENHRY, CDR2 SYGVKD. V was clipped by 9 bases and J by 7 bases, with 19 bases between them. The CDR3 is 14 amino acids. Here the CDR3 DNA reads TGTGCCATTTCGCTTGAGACAGGGAGGAATGAGCAGTTCTTC. This translates into CAISLETGRNEQFF.

This clone was observed a handful of times. J is TRBJ1-6 and V is TRBV19; D gene unclear. The V gene lost 5 bases and the J gene lost 3 bases, with 14 bases spanning the gap. Looked up from germline, CDR1 is LNHDA and CDR2 is SQIVND (reference sequence). This CDR3 comprises 16 residues. The DNA of the CDR3 is TGTGCCAGTAGTCCTTCCGGGTCGATCTATAATTCACCCCTCCACTTT. Amino acid sequence: CASSPSGSIYNSPLHF.

In its sample, this clone was seen once. V usage is TRBV12-3 or TRBV12-4 and J usage is TRBJ1-5, with D tentatively TRBD1 (5 bases). The ends were cut back, 6 bases at V and 4 bases at J, with 10 bases in the middle. The length of the CDR3 is 13 residues. The CDR3 nucleotides are TGTGCCAGCAGGCGGGACGGAAATCAGCCCCAGCATTTT. Encoded protein: CASRRDGNQPQHF.

This chain links TRBV30 with TRBJ1-5; TRBD1 matches at 7 bases. The CDR3 extends over 15 amino acids. CDR1 and CDR2 from the germline V gene are GTSNPN and SVGIG (reference sequence). The junction had 7 bases not matched to a gene; V was cut back by 0 bases and J by 5 bases. CDR3 in DNA: TGTGCCTGGAGTGTAGAGATAGGGGGCGATCAGCCCCAGCATTTT. Translated: CAWSVEIGGDQPQHF.

The rearrangement links TRBV19 to TRBJ2-3, with 12 bases fitting TRBD2. The CDR3 is made up of 19 amino acids. After removal of 1 base from V and 0 bases from J, the junction contained 8 bases not matched to a gene. Germline-derived CDR1 and CDR2 are LNHDA and SQIVND (reference sequence). This chain's CDR3 is CASSIGGTSGFTSTDTQYF. CDR3 coding DNA: TGTGCCAGTAGTATAGGCGGGACTAGCGGGTTCACTAGCACAGATACGCAGTATTTT.

The V gene is TRBV19, the J gene TRBJ2-1; TRBD2 matches at 8 bases. The V gene end was trimmed by 2 bases and the J gene end by 2 bases; junction bases not matched to a gene: 2. CDR3 size: 15 residues. CDR1 is LNHDA and CDR2 is SQIVND in the germline V gene (reference sequence). DNA for the CDR3: TGTGCCAGTAGTATAAATAGCGGGACCTACAATGAGCAGTTCTTC. As protein: CASSINSGTYNEQFF.

This clone was found once. The rearrangement links TRBV9 to TRBJ1-1; a weak D match, TRBD1 (5 bases). V lost 0 bases and J 3 bases, leaving 9 bases between the germline ends. Germline values: CDR1 SGDLS, CDR2 YYNGEE. CDR3 size: 14 residues. CDR3 loop: CASSVVPGHTEAFF. DNA of the CDR3: TGTGCCAGCAGCGTAGTCCCAGGGCACACTGAAGCTTTCTTT.

The gene calls are TRBV2 and TRBJ1-2; 7 bases fit TRBD1. Germline lookup yields CDR1 SNHLY and CDR2 FYNNEI. Germline trimming cut 3 bases from V and 5 bases from J; bases unmatched to any gene: 12. This CDR3 spans 16 amino acids. The CDR3 loop reads CASSETGLSTIYGYTF. In nucleotides, the CDR3 is TGTGCCAGCAGTGAGACAGGGTTAAGCACCATTTATGGCTACACCTTC.

The CDR3 protein is CASTRQDQETQYF. Here the CDR3 DNA reads TGTGCCAGCACCAGACAAGACCAAGAGACCCAGTACTTC. This sequence joins TRBV5-6 and TRBJ2-5; D is undetermined. This CDR3 is 13 amino acids long. The germline V gene has CDR1 SGHDT and CDR2 YYEEEE. V dropped 6 bases and J dropped 0 bases, with 9 bases sitting between them.

The chain combines TRBV9 with TRBJ2-1, with 7 nucleotides matching TRBD2. V lost 4 bases and J lost 6; bases outside the gene matches: 10. This CDR3 is built from 15 residues. Germline loops: CDR1 SGDLS, CDR2 YYNGEE. Here the CDR3 reads CASSPLSSGGNEQFF. For the CDR3, the DNA is TGTGCCAGCAGCCCCCTTTCTAGCGGAGGCAATGAGCAGTTCTTC.

The gene calls are TRBV7-3 and TRBJ2-1; TRBD2 matches 8 bases. Germline CDR1 is SGHTA and CDR2 is FQGTGA. The CDR3 is 15 residues long. Trimming removed 1 base from V and 6 bases from J; junction bases left unmatched: 5. The CDR3 DNA is TGTGCCAGCAGCTTAAACAGCGGGAGAGCCAATGAGCAGTTCTTC. This gives the protein CASSLNSGRANEQFF. Full variable domain (remainder filled in from reference TRBV7-3 and TRBJ2-1): GAGVSQTPSNKVTEKGKYVELRCDPISGHTALYWYRQSLGQGPEFLIYFQGTGAADDSGLPNDRFFAVRPEGSVSTLKIQRTERGDSAVYLCASSLNSGRANEQFFGPGTRLTVL.

The chain recombines TRBV10-3 with TRBJ2-7, with a possible D match to TRBD1 (6 bases). Germline lookup yields CDR1 ENHRY and CDR2 SYGVKD. Trimming removed 6 bases at V and 3 bases at J, with 15 bases between. This CDR3 has 14 residues. The CDR3 loop is CAIRQDSNHYEQYF. DNA for the CDR3: TGTGCCATCAGACAGGACAGTAACCACTACGAGCAGTACTTC.

The CDR3 sequence is CASSLAGGQGALDAFF. The CDR3, as DNA: TGCGCCAGCAGCTTGGCCGGGGGACAGGGGGCTTTAGATGCTTTCTTT. The genes are TRBV5-1 and TRBJ1-1; TRBD1 matches 12 bases. The CDR3 is 16 residues long. V lost 0 bases and J lost 11; bases outside the gene matches: 11. Germline CDR1 SGHRS, CDR2 YFSETQ.

The chain employs TRBV9 and TRBJ2-3; D might be TRBD2 (6 bases). Trimming removed 0 bases from V and 2 bases from J, with 13 bases in between. The CDR3 contains 16 residues. Looked up from germline, CDR1 is SGDLS and CDR2 is YYNGEE. The CDR3 here is CASSVVAGSPTDTQYF. CDR3 nucleotide sequence: TGTGCCAGCAGCGTAGTCGCGGGGTCGCCCACAGATACGCAGTATTTT.

The V and J genes are TRBV7-8 and TRBJ2-1, with 8 positions matching TRBD2. V dropped 8 bases and J dropped 4; count of bases not matched to a gene: 19. Germline V CDR1 and CDR2: SGHVS, FQNEAQ. CDR3 size: 18 residues. CDR3 sequence (DNA): TGTGCCAGCGGATCCCGGAGTCAAGCGGGAGAGAGATACAATGAGCAGTTCTTC. As protein: CASGSRSQAGERYNEQFF.

This clone is a singleton in its sample. The rearrangement uses TRBV7-2 and TRBJ2-7; the D gene is possibly TRBD2 (6 bases). V lost 1 base, J lost 6 bases, and 13 bases lay in between. Germline lookup yields CDR1 SGHTA and CDR2 FQGNSA. The CDR3 extends over 14 amino acids. The CDR3 is CASSLDGGAPEQYF. The CDR3 nucleotides read TGTGCCAGCAGCTTAGACGGCGGGGCCCCCGAGCAGTACTTC. Looking up the rest from reference TRBV7-2 and TRBJ2-7 gives the full variable domain: GAGVSQSPSNKVTEKGKDVELRCDPISGHTALYWYRQSLGQGLEFLIYFQGNSAPDKSGLPSDRFSAERTGGSVSTLTIQRTQQEDSAVYLCASSLDGGAPEQYFGPGTRLTVT.

The chain joins TRBV6-5 to TRBJ2-1; 7 nucleotides match TRBD1. The CDR3 runs 15 residues. CDR1 and CDR2 (germline): MNHEY, SVGAGI. The ends lost 6 bases at V and 8 bases at J; junction bases unmatched: 13. The chain's CDR3 is CASSLRRQGVYEQFF. In DNA, the CDR3 is TGTGCCAGCAGCTTGCGCAGACAGGGAGTCTATGAGCAGTTCTTC.

This clone was seen more than once but under ten times. For the CDR3, the DNA is TGTGCCAGCAGTGCGAGAACTAGCGGCACCTACAATGAGCAGTTCTTC. This gives the protein CASSARTSGTYNEQFF. V is TRBV25-1 and J is TRBJ2-1, with 8 positions matching TRBD2. The CDR3 totals 16 residues. Unmatched junction bases numbered 7, after V lost 4 bases and J lost 2 bases. Germline V gene sequence: CDR1 MGHDK, CDR2 SYGVNS.

The V and J genes are TRBV24-1 and TRBJ1-1; D unresolved. The CDR3 contains 14 residues. Trimming cost V 4 bases and J 1 base, with 9 bases left between them. The germline gives CDR1 KGHDR, CDR2 SFDVKD. CDR3 sequence: CATSETGRNTEAFF. The CDR3 DNA follows: TGTGCCACCAGTGAAACGGGAAGGAACACTGAAGCTTTCTTT.